This T cell receptor (beta chain) derives from a study of blood T cell repertoires in COVID-19. Participant-reported clinical history was the basis for cohort assignment. Germline assignment: CDR1 MNHEY and CDR2 SMNVEV (reference sequence). This CDR3 region has 13 residues. V was trimmed by 7 bases and J by 5 bases, leaving 14 bases between them. Source study methods: How many nucleated cells were present was estimated from reference gene primer amplification. Assay used: immunoSEQ multiplex PCR; TCRdb lists only in-frame clones, some missing. V, J and clone size were drawn from that table, and D and trimming were deduced from the DNA. The repertoire holds some 200,000 clones, with roughly 90% as singletons.

The rearrangement links TRBV27 to TRBJ1-1, with a tentative D call TRBD1 (6 bases). The clonotype comes from a woman in her forties with acute COVID-19. The sequencing input was PBMCs or T cells enriched from blood (not recorded which). Here the CDR3 reads CASTPVGGTEAFF. The CDR3 DNA sequence: TGTGCCAGCACCCCCGTAGGGGGAACTGAAGCTTTCTTT.